Detailed here is one T cell receptor (beta chain). Its target is unknown. These data belong to a study of cytomegalovirus exposure and HLA in healthy donors. Findings and limits, study-wide: In a later analysis, V- and J-gene trimming of beta chains associated with a DCLRE1C missense variant, replicated independently. Three chains tied to CMV proved CMV antigen-specific in vitro. HLA alleles were associated with 16,951 TCR beta sequences in a later analysis at 0.05 false discovery rate. Across donors, sequencing depth was assumed by presence/absence analyses to be roughly uniform.

It was with 60 Vbeta and 13 Jbeta primers that the PCR ran. Measured with immunoSEQ multiplex PCR; TCRdb has only the in-frame clones, and not every one. The sample spans 200,000 to 250,000 clones; the ten largest clones claim 1.1%. The clonotype originates from a girl aged 2 to 10 in good health and CMV-seropositive. Sequenced sample: PBMCs.

The CDR3 nucleotides are TGCGCCAGCAGTGAGGTGGACAGGGGGCAAGTCAATGAGCAGTTCTTC. Its protein is CASSEVDRGQVNEQFF. V usage is TRBV10-1 and J usage is TRBJ2-1; TRBD1 matches at 11 bases. Per the germline V gene, CDR1 is WNHNN and CDR2 is SYGVQD (reference sequence). The ends lost 2 bases at V and 6 bases at J; junction bases unmatched: 6. The CDR3 is made up of 16 amino acids.